Shown below are 8 T cell receptor beta chains from a single sample sequenced in a study of CXCR3-negative and CXCR3-positive naive CD8 T cells. TRB cDNA libraries were made by UMI-labeled 5' RACE. TCRdb re-called the 5' RACE reads and shows each CDR3 protein once, DNA omitted. The sample shows around 60,000 distinct CDR3 sequences, and roughly 0.42% sits with its ten largest clones. The sequenced sample consisted of naive CXCR3- CD8+ T cells from blood. As for subset: CD45RO-CCR7+CD27+CD95- naive CD8+ T cells lacking CXCR3 (TNR3-). The receptors shown here come from a human donor in good health. Some clones in this sample may be carry-over from other donors' samples.

The J gene is TRBJ2-7, the V gene TRBV12-3 or TRBV12-4. The length of the CDR3 is 14 residues. The CDR3 reads CASSLVGIHYEQYF.

The V and J genes are TRBV14 and TRBJ2-7; absent DNA, TCRdb's TRBD2 call cannot be checked. The length of the CDR3 is 14 residues. Germline-derived CDR1 and CDR2 are SGHDN and FVKESK. CDR3 protein: CASSKASASYEQYF.

This rearrangement joins TRBV29-1 to TRBJ2-1. The CDR3 loop spans 14 amino acids. Per germline, CDR1 SQVTM and CDR2 ANQGSEA. The CDR3 protein is CSAGGGGSYNEQFF.

The chain recombines TRBV3-1 with TRBJ2-5; TCRdb proposes TRBD1, but this gene call is untestable without DNA. The germline CDR1 and CDR2 sequences are LGHDT and YNNKEL (reference sequence). The CDR3 runs 16 residues. This CDR3 is CASSQDRDRREETQYF.

The rearrangement links TRBV21-1 to TRBJ2-7; TCRdb outputs TRBD1, but without DNA this stays unchecked. TRBV21-1 is a documented pseudogene. This CDR3 contains 14 residues. This CDR3 is CASISGTDAYEQYF.

This rearrangement joins TRBV5-1 to TRBJ2-3. Germline CDR1 SGHRS, CDR2 YFSETQ. The CDR3 covers 16 residues. The CDR3 sequence is CASSFSSYNRTDTQYF.

The rearrangement links TRBV12-3 or TRBV12-4 to TRBJ2-2; TCRdb designates TRBD1, a call that cannot be tested without DNA. The CDR3 spans 13 residues. The CDR3 region is CASTPGGAGELFF.

The chain uses TRBV5-6 and TRBJ2-3. This CDR3 has 12 amino acids. From germline, CDR1 is SGHDT and CDR2 YYEEEE. This chain's CDR3 is CASSSITDTQYF.